This TCR beta chain was profiled in a study of blood T cell repertoires in COVID-19. Study details: Whether acute or convalescent, the COVID-19 samples came from the United States, Italy and Spain. From T cells, B-cell-depleted T cells, or PBMCs came the material, which was cDNA or gDNA.

CDR3 length: 14 amino acids. V was shortened by 3 bases and J by 6 bases, with 11 bases between the two germline ends. CDR1 is KGHSH, CDR2 LQKENI, per germline. Original handling: By means of reference gene primer amplification, nucleated cell counts were estimated. Assay used: immunoSEQ multiplex PCR; TCRdb lists only in-frame clones, some missing. V and J calls and clone size follow that table, whereas D and trimming were derived from the DNA. Among about 81,000 clones, around 91% were seen once, and the ten largest hold 10% to 15%. This chain connects TRBV18 to TRBJ2-2, with a possible D match to TRBD2 (7 bases). Material: peripheral blood. This sequence was found in a man between 65 and 85 years old with active or convalescent COVID-19. Here the CDR3 DNA reads TGTGCCAGCTCACCGCCGGGGGGCGCCGGGGAGCTGTTTTTT. Protein: CASSPPGGAGELFF.